This TCR beta chain was found in a study of blood T cell repertoires in COVID-19. Profiled with immunoSEQ multiplex PCR; TCRdb holds only in-frame clones, not every one. The sample holds over 250,000 clones, 80% to 85% seen once. Sequencing was done on a sample of PBMCs or T cells enriched from blood (not recorded which). The receptor comes from a man aged 40-49 years who had been exposed to COVID-19.

The DNA of the CDR3 is TGTGCCAGCAGCGTAGGCTACCTTGGGCCAGGGGGCCAAGAGACCCAGTACTTC. Its translation is CASSVGYLGPGGQETQYF. This chain connects TRBV9 to TRBJ2-5, with 7 bases that match TRBD1. CDR3 length: 18 residues. The germline V gene has CDR1 SGDLS and CDR2 YYNGEE. V lost 0 bases, J lost 1 base, and 12 bases stayed unmatched.